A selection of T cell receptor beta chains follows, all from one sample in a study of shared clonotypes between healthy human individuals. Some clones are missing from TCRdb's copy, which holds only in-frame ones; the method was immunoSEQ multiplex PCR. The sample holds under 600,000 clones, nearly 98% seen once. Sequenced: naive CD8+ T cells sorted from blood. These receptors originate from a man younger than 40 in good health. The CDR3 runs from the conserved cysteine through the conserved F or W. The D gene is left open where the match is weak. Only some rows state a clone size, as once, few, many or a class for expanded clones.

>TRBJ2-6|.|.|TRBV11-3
TGTGCCAGCAGCTTAGGTCGGGGGTACGGGGCCAACGTCCTGACTTTC
CASSLGRGYGANVLTF
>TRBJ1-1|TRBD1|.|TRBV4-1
TGCGCCAGCAGGGAAGGGACAGGGGAAGCTTTCTTT
CASREGTGEAFF
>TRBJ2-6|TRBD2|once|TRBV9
TGTGCCAGCAGCGGGGGACTAGCGGGAGGACGTCGCTCTGGGGCCAACGTCCTGACTTTC
CASSGGLAGGRRSGANVLTF
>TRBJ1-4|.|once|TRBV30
TGTGCCTGGAGTGTTGGACGGGGTGAGGAAAAACTGTTTTTT
CAWSVGRGEEKLFF
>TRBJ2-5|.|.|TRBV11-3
TGTGCCAGCAGCGAGCCGGGACTGGACACAACCCAGTACTTC
CASSEPGLDTTQYF
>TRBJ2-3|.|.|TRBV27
TGTGCCAGCAGTTTAAACGGAGATACGCAGTATTTT
CASSLNGDTQYF
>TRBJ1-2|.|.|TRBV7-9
TGTGCCAGCACCCGGGGCCCTAACTATGGCTACACCTTC
CASTRGPNYGYTF
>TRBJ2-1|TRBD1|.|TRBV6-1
TGTGCCAGCAGTGGCCGGGACAGGGGCATCAATGAGCAGTTCTTC
CASSGRDRGINEQFF
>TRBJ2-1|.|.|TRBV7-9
TGTGCCAGCGAGAGGAGCGGATACAATGAGCAGTTCTTC
CASERSGYNEQFF
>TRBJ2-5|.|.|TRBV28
TGTGCCAGCAGTTCGGGGGAGCTAGAGACCCAGTACTTC
CASSSGELETQYF
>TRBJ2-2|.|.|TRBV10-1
TGCGCCAGCAGTGGAGCGAACACCGGGGAGCTGTTTTTT
CASSGANTGELFF
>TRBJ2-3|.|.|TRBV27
TGTGCCAGCAGCCCCCAAAGGAGCACAGATACGCAGTATTTT
CASSPQRSTDTQYF
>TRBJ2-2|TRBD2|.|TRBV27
TGTGCCAGCAGTGCGGGGGGAGCGGACACCGGGGAGCTGTTTTTT
CASSAGGADTGELFF
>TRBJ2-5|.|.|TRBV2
TGTGCCAGCAGACCTGTAGGGGGGGGGCAAGAGACCCAGTACTTC
CASRPVGGGQETQYF
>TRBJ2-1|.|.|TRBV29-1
TGCAGCGTTGGAGCCTATGAGCAGTTCTTC
CSVGAYEQFF
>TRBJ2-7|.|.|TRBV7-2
TGTGCCAGCAGCTTTGCGGCGGGAACCTACGAGCAGTACTTC
CASSFAAGTYEQYF
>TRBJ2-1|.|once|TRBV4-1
TGCGCCAGCAGCCAAGCCTTGACAGGCTACAATGAGCAGTTCTTC
CASSQALTGYNEQFF
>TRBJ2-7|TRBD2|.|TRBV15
TGTGCCACCAGCAGGGGTAGCGGGAGCCCCTACGAGCAGTACTTC
CATSRGSGSPYEQYF
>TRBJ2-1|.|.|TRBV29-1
TGCAGCGCCGGAGGACTTAACTACAATGAGCAGTTCTTC
CSAGGLNYNEQFF
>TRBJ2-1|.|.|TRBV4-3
TGCGCCAGCAGCCTGGTAAGAGGAGAAGTATCCAATGAGCAGTTCTTC
CASSLVRGEVSNEQFF
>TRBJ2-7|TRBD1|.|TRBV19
TGTGCCAGTAGTTTTGGACAGGGATACGAGCAGTACTTC
CASSFGQGYEQYF
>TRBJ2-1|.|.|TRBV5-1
TGCGCCAGCAGCCCGGGTGGGGCAAGCAATGAGCAGTTCTTC
CASSPGGASNEQFF
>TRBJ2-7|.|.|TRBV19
TGTGCCAGTAGTATAGTGACCGACAGCTCCTACGAGCAGTACTTC
CASSIVTDSSYEQYF
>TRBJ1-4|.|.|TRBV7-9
TGTGCCAGCAGACACAGGGACGAGAAACTGTTTTTT
CASRHRDEKLFF
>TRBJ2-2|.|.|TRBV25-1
TGTGCCAGCAGTGAATTTGAGACCGGCAACGCCGGGGAGCTGTTTTTT
CASSEFETGNAGELFF
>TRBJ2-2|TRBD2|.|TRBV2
TGTGCCAGCAGCAACCCCAATAGCGGGAACCGTAACACCGGGGAGCTGTTTTTT
CASSNPNSGNRNTGELFF
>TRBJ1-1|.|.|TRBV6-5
TGTGCCAGCAGTTACTCTGCAGTGGCTGAAGCTTTCTTT
CASSYSAVAEAFF
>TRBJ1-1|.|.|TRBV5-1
TGCGCCAGCAGCTTGGTTTCACAACCGAACACTGAAGCTTTCTTT
CASSLVSQPNTEAFF
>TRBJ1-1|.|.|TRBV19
TGTGCCAGTAGTATCGGGCAGGGTAGTGAAGCTTTCTTT
CASSIGQGSEAFF
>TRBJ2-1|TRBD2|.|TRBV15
TGTGCCACCAGCATAACTAGCGGAGCCTACAATGAGCAGTTCTTC
CATSITSGAYNEQFF
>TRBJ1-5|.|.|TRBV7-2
TGTGCCAGCAGCGGGGGTAAGACTAGCAATCAGCCCCAGCATTTT
CASSGGKTSNQPQHF
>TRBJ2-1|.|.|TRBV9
TGTGCCAGCAGCGTTCGTCTCGATAGCTCCTACAATGAGCAGTTCTTC
CASSVRLDSSYNEQFF
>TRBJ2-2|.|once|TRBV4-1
TGCGCCAGCAGCCAACCGGACAGCCCCGGGGAGCTGTTTTTT
CASSQPDSPGELFF
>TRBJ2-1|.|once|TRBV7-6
TGTGCCAGCAGCGTGAAGGGGGGGTATTCCTACAATGAGCAGTTCTTC
CASSVKGGYSYNEQFF
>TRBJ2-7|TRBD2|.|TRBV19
TGTGCCAGTAGTATTGGACTAGCGGGATTCGAGCAGTACTTC
CASSIGLAGFEQYF
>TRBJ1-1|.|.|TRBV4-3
TGCGCCAGCAGCCAAGAGGGAGGGGGAGCCGCTGAAGCTTTCTTT
CASSQEGGGAAEAFF
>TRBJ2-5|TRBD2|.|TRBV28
TGTGCCAGCAGTTTCGGTGGTAGCGGGAGTTGGACGTGGGCCCAAGAGACCCAGTACTTC
CASSFGGSGSWTWAQETQYF
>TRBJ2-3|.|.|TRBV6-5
TGTGCCAGCAGTTACTACAGGGCAGATACGCAGTATTTT
CASSYYRADTQYF
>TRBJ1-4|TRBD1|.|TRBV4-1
TGCGCCAGCAGCCAAGGACAGGGTGATGAAAAACTGTTTTTT
CASSQGQGDEKLFF
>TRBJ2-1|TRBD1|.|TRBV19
TGTGCCAGTAGTAGTCGTGGGACAGCGTACAATGAGCAGTTCTTC
CASSSRGTAYNEQFF
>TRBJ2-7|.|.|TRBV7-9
TGTGCCAGCAGCTTGGGTTCCTACGAGCAGTACTTC
CASSLGSYEQYF
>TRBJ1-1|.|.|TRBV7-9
TGTGCCAGCAGCTTAGAGGCACAGGCGGCTTTCTTT
CASSLEAQAAFF
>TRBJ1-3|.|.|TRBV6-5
TGTGCCAGCAGTTTAGACAGAAACACCATATATTTT
CASSLDRNTIYF
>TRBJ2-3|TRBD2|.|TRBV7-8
TGTGCCAGCACCTTTAGCGGGAGCACAGATACGCAGTATTTT
CASTFSGSTDTQYF